A single sample is the source of the 18 T cell receptor beta chains below, sequenced in a study of technical replicates of blood from several donors. Sequencing was performed with immunoSEQ multiplex PCR; in TCRdb, only in-frame clones are kept and a portion is missing. The data contain tens of thousands of clones, 95% of them seen just once; the ten biggest clones take up roughly 0.24%. The specimen was T cells isolated from PBMCs. The source of these receptors is a human donor in good health.

There are a few counts of this clone. The rearrangement uses TRBV2 and TRBJ2-1; 15 positions agree with TRBD2. V lost 6 bases, J lost 6 bases, and 0 bases stayed unmatched. The CDR3 totals 14 residues. Germline CDR1 and CDR2: SNHLY and FYNNEI. The chain's CDR3 is CASRGLAGGNEQFF. CDR3 nucleotides: TGTGCCAGCAGGGGACTAGCGGGGGGCAATGAGCAGTTCTTC. Full variable domain (outside the CDR3, taken from reference TRBV2 and TRBJ2-1): EPEVTQTPSHQVTQMGQEVILRCVPISNHLYFYWYRQILGQKVEFLVSFYNNEISEKSEIFDDQFSVERPDGSNFTLKIRSTKLEDSAMYFCASRGLAGGNEQFFGPGTRLTVL.

V and J are TRBV5-4 and TRBJ1-1; 7 bases are a match to TRBD1. Losses at the gene ends were 1 base for V and 1 base for J; bases not matched to a gene: 1. Germline CDR1 is SGHNT and CDR2 is YYREEE (reference sequence). The CDR3 is made up of 14 amino acids. DNA for the CDR3: TGTGCCAGCAGCTTGACAGGGGAGAACACTGAAGCTTTCTTT. It specifies CASSLTGENTEAFF. The whole variable domain, remainder taken from reference TRBV5-4 and TRBJ1-1, is ETGVTQSPTHLIKTRGQQVTLRCSSQSGHNTVSWYQQALGQGPQFIFQYYREEENGRGNFPPRFSGLQFPNYSSELNVNALELDDSALYLCASSLTGENTEAFFGQGTRLTVV.

The V call is TRBV11-3, the J call TRBJ1-6; no definite D call. V lost 5 bases and J lost 11, with 13 bases in between. Germline-derived CDR1 and CDR2 are SGHNT and YENEEA. The CDR3 totals 13 residues. CDR3 bases: TGTGCCAGCAGCCCCCCGGGAGTGCCACCCCTCCACTTT. Residues: CASSPPGVPPLHF.

This clone was seen only once. The J gene is TRBJ1-2, the V gene TRBV5-1; 8 nucleotides agree with TRBD1. V dropped 4 bases and J dropped 8; count of bases not matched to a gene: 10. The CDR3 runs 14 residues. Germline CDR1 SGHRS, CDR2 YFSETQ. The CDR3 sequence is CASSHSTGVEGYTF. The CDR3, as DNA: TGCGCCAGCAGCCATTCGACAGGGGTCGAAGGCTACACCTTC.

The chain has TRBV7-6 and TRBJ2-3; 7 bases line up with TRBD1. This CDR3 has 16 amino acids. Germline-derived CDR1 and CDR2 are SGHVS and FNYEAQ. V lost 5 bases to trimming and J lost 0 bases; unmatched junction nucleotides: 8. The CDR3 region has the DNA TGTGCCAGCAGCCACGGGACAGCATCTAGCACAGATACGCAGTATTTT. This gives the protein CASSHGTASSTDTQYF.

This clone was recorded only once. This rearrangement joins TRBV30 to TRBJ2-3; 11 bases agree with TRBD2. Germline trimming cut 2 bases from V and 1 base from J; bases unmatched to any gene: 8. Per the germline V gene, CDR1 is GTSNPN and CDR2 is SVGIG (reference sequence). There are 17 residues in the CDR3. The CDR3 is CAWSPTMTSGGTDTQYF. The CDR3 DNA is TGTGCCTGGAGTCCGACAATGACTAGCGGGGGCACAGATACGCAGTATTTT.

The rearrangement uses TRBV30 and TRBJ2-3; D is perhaps TRBD1 (5 bases). The length of the CDR3 is 13 residues. Trimming removed 0 bases from V and 3 bases from J, with 7 bases in between. Germline CDR1 reads GTSNPN; CDR2 reads SVGIG (reference sequence). Here the CDR3 reads CAWSVQVTDTQYF. CDR3 nucleotides: TGTGCCTGGAGTGTACAGGTAACAGATACGCAGTATTTT.

The chain has TRBV7-9 and TRBJ2-7; TRBD1 is a possible D gene (6 bases). There are 12 residues in the CDR3. V lost 4 bases and J lost 7, with 11 bases in between. Germline lookup yields CDR1 SEHNR and CDR2 FQNEAQ (reference sequence). The CDR3 protein is CASSWQGREQYF. In DNA, the CDR3 is TGTGCCAGCAGCTGGCAGGGGCGGGAGCAGTACTTC.

This clone occurred once. The chain uses TRBV7-9 and TRBJ1-5, with D possibly matching TRBD1 (5 bases). CDR1 and CDR2 (germline): SEHNR, FQNEAQ (reference sequence). Trimming took 7 bases from V and 2 from J, leaving 9 bases between them. The CDR3 extends over 13 amino acids. In DNA form, the CDR3 reads TGTGCCAGCACCCCGACAGGCAATCAGCCCCAGCATTTT. It codes for CASTPTGNQPQHF.

The chain uses TRBV6-4 and TRBJ2-2; 9 positions match TRBD2. The CDR3 loop spans 16 amino acids. J gave up 5 bases and V 0 bases, and 4 bases lay outside the gene matches. Germline V gives CDR1 MRHNA, CDR2 SNTAGT. The CDR3 DNA reads as TGTGCCAGCAGTGACTCTAGCGGGGGTGAAACCGGGGAGCTGTTTTTT. Residues: CASSDSSGGETGELFF.

The gene calls are TRBV29-1 and TRBJ2-7; 9 bases are a match to TRBD1. CDR3 length equals 14 residues. Trimming cost V 4 bases and J 5 bases; bases outside gene matches: 9. Germline V gene sequence: CDR1 SQVTM, CDR2 ANQGSEA. The CDR3 nucleotides read TGCAGCGTTGGACTGGGGACAGGGATCCACGAGCAGTACTTC. Protein: CSVGLGTGIHEQYF.

This clone was counted a single time. DNA for the CDR3: TGTGCCAGCAGCTCGTTCAATGAGCAGTTCTTC. Translated: CASSSFNEQFF. The chain links TRBV7-2 to TRBJ2-1; no firm D call. Trimming stripped 4 bases from V and 6 bases from J, with 4 bases between. The CDR3 has 11 amino acids. Germline values: CDR1 SGHTA, CDR2 FQGNSA.

V and J are TRBV6-4 and TRBJ2-3; 16 bases match TRBD2. CDR3 length: 19 residues. Germline V gene sequence: CDR1 MRHNA, CDR2 SNTAGT. With V trimmed by 2 bases and J by 0 bases, 5 bases remained unmatched. In DNA, the CDR3 is TGTGCCAGCAGTGACGACGGGACTAGCGGGGGGGAAAGCACAGATACGCAGTATTTT. Translating it yields CASSDDGTSGGESTDTQYF.

The V call is TRBV19, the J call TRBJ2-2; TRBD1 might be the D (5 bases). Trimming took 4 bases from V and 1 from J, leaving 7 bases between them. Germline lookup yields CDR1 LNHDA and CDR2 SQIVND (reference sequence). The length of the CDR3 is 14 residues. As DNA, the CDR3 is TGTGCCAGTAGTAACAGGAGGAACACCGGGGAGCTGTTTTTT. Translation: CASSNRRNTGELFF.

CDR3 loop: CASSQREPRDRRIDYGYTF. The CDR3 DNA is TGTGCCAGCAGCCAGAGGGAACCGCGGGACAGGAGGATCGACTATGGCTACACCTTC. This rearrangement joins TRBV14 to TRBJ1-2; 8 bases map to TRBD1. J lost 3 bases, V lost 3 bases, and 18 bases had no gene match. Germline V lookup: CDR1 SGHDN, CDR2 FVKESK. CDR3 size: 19 residues.

The chain links TRBV4-2 to TRBJ2-3, with D perhaps matching TRBD1 (5 bases). CDR3 length equals 17 residues. The germline gives CDR1 LGHNA, CDR2 YNFKEQ. The germline V and J ends were trimmed by 0 bases and 2 bases, with 15 bases remaining between them. The DNA of the CDR3 is TGTGCCAGCAGCCAAGATCAGGGCGGAGCGTCCACAGATACGCAGTATTTT. Encoded protein: CASSQDQGGASTDTQYF.

This chain connects TRBV19 to TRBJ1-2; D unresolved. The CDR3 has 16 amino acids. Germline CDR1 reads LNHDA; CDR2 reads SQIVND (reference sequence). V lost 0 bases and J 0 bases, leaving 11 bases between the germline ends. The CDR3 DNA sequence: TGTGCCAGTAGTATAGAGATGGGGAGAGCTAACTATGGCTACACCTTC. It yields the protein CASSIEMGRANYGYTF.

This sequence joins TRBV9 and TRBJ2-7, with TRBD2 identical over 7 bases. CDR1 SGDLS and CDR2 YYNGEE come from the germline V gene. J gave up 2 bases and V 0 bases, and 5 bases lay outside the gene matches. CDR3 length: 15 amino acids. The CDR3 is CASSVDLAEPYEQYF. As DNA, the CDR3 is TGTGCCAGCAGCGTAGATCTAGCGGAGCCCTACGAGCAGTACTTC.